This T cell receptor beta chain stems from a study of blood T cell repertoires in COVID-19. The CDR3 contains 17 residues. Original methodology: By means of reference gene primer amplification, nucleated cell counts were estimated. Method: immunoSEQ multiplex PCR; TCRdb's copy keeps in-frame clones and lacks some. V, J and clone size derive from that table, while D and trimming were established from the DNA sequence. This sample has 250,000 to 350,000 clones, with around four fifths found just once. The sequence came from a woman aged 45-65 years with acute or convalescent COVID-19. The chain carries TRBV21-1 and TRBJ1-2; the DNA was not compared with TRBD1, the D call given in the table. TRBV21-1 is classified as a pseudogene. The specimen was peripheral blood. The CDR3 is CASSKRQGAGRLYVYTF. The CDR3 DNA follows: TGTGCCAGCAGCAAAAGGCAAGGTGCCGGCAGGCTCTATGTCTACACCTTC.